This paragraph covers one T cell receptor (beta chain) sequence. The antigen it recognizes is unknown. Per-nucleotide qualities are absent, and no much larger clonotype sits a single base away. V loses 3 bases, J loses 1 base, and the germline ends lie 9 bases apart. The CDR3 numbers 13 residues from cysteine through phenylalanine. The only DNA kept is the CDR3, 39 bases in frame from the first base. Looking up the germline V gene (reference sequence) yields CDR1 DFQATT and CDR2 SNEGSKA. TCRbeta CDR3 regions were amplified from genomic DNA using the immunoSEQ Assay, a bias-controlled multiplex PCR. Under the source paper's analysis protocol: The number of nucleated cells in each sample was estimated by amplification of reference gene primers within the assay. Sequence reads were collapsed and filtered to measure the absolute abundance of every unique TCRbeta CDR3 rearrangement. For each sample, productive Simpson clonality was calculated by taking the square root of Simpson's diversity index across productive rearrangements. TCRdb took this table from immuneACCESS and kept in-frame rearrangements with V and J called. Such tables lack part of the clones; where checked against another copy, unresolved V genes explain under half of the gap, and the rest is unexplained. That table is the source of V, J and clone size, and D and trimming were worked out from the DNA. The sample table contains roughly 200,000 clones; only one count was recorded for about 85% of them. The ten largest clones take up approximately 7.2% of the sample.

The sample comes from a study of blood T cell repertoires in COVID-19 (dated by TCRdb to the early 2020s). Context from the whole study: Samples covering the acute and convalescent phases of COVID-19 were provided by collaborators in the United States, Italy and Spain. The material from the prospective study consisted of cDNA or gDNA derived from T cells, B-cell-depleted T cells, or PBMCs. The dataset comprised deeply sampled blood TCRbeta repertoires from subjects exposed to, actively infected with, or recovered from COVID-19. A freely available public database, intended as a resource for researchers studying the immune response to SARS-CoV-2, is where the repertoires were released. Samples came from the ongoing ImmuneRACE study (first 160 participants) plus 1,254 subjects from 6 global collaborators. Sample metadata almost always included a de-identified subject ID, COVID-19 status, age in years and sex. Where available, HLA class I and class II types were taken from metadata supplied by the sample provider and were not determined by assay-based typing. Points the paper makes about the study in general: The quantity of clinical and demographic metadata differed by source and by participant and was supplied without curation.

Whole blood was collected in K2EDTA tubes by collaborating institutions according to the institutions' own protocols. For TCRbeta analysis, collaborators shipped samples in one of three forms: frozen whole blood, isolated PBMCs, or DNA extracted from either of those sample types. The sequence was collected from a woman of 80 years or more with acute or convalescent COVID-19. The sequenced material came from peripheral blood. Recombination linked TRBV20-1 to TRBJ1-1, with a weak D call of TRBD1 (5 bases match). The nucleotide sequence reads TGCAGTGCTAGTCCAGGGCAGAACACTGAAGCTTTCTTT. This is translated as CSASPGQNTEAFF.